These 13 T cell receptor beta chains came from one sample sequenced in a study of cytomegalovirus exposure and HLA in healthy donors. The primer mix had 60 Vbeta and 13 Jbeta primers. Here immunoSEQ multiplex PCR was the method, and the copy in TCRdb shows in-frame clones only, minus some. The table lists about 190,000 clones, roughly three quarters of them singletons. Sequencing was performed on PBMCs. The receptors come from a woman under 30 in good health and CMV-seronegative.

A few counts support this clone. V and J are TRBV4-3 and TRBJ2-6; 8 bases are a match to TRBD2. The junction had 5 bases not matched to a gene; V was cut back by 4 bases and J by 3 bases. The CDR3 extends over 16 amino acids. Germline V lookup: CDR1 LGHNA, CDR2 YSLEER. The CDR3, as DNA: TGCGCCAGCAGCCCGGGGGGGGTCCTTGGGGCCAACGTCCTGACTTTC. Amino acids: CASSPGGVLGANVLTF.

The chain combines TRBV6-4 with TRBJ2-7, with 10 positions matching TRBD2. Germline loops: CDR1 MRHNA, CDR2 SNTAGT. J was trimmed by 6 bases and V by 3 bases; bases with no gene match: 8. The CDR3 is 15 amino acids. The DNA for the CDR3 is TGTGCCAGCAGTGAAAAGCGGGAGGGCCTATTCGAGCAGTACTTC. Protein sequence: CASSEKREGLFEQYF.

The chain combines TRBV10-3 with TRBJ1-6; D not certain. Germline V gene lookup returns CDR1 ENHRY and CDR2 SYGVKD. The CDR3 extends over 14 amino acids. V was cut by 3 bases and J by 9 bases, with 12 bases left in between. The CDR3 coding sequence is TGTGCCATCAGTGAAGGCGGTGTGGCTTCACCCCTCCACTTT. This sequence encodes CAISEGGVASPLHF.

The V call is TRBV9, the J call TRBJ2-1; a possible D gene is TRBD2 (5 bases). The CDR3 spans 16 residues. The V end was cut by 0 bases, the J end by 2 bases, with 12 bases between. The germline gives CDR1 SGDLS, CDR2 YYNGEE. This chain's CDR3 is CASSVDYRGAYNEQFF. The CDR3 nucleotides are TGTGCCAGCAGCGTAGACTATCGGGGAGCCTACAATGAGCAGTTCTTC. Full variable domain (missing parts from reference TRBV9 and TRBJ2-1): DSGVTQTPKHLITATGQRVTLRCSPRSGDLSVYWYQQSLDQGLQFLIQYYNGEERAKGNILERFSAQQFPDLHSELNLSSLELGDSALYFCASSVDYRGAYNEQFFGPGTRLTVL.

The chain couples TRBV30 to TRBJ1-5; no clear D gene. V was trimmed by 0 bases and J by 1 base, leaving 7 bases between them. Germline V CDR1 and CDR2: GTSNPN, SVGIG (reference sequence). This CDR3 spans 14 amino acids. CDR3 sequence: CAWSVLLSNQPQHF. The CDR3 DNA reads as TGTGCCTGGAGTGTACTTTTGAGCAATCAGCCCCAGCATTTT.

The rearrangement joins TRBV6-1 to TRBJ2-1; D ambiguous. The CDR3 runs to 11 residues. Trimming stripped 3 bases from V and 15 bases from J, with 12 bases between. Germline-derived CDR1 and CDR2 are MNHNS and SASEGT. This CDR3 is CASSEARFPFF. The CDR3 nucleotides read TGTGCCAGCAGTGAGGCCAGATTCCCGTTCTTC.

The chain combines TRBV28 with TRBJ1-6; 7 bases align to TRBD1. This CDR3 is built from 17 residues. The J segment lost 0 bases and the V segment lost 5 bases, leaving 7 bases of the junction unmatched. The germline gives CDR1 MDHEN, CDR2 SYDVKM. Here the CDR3 reads CASSPRDSSSYNSPLHF. DNA for the CDR3: TGTGCCAGCAGTCCAAGGGACAGTAGCTCCTATAATTCACCCCTCCACTTT.

The rearrangement links TRBV27 to TRBJ2-7, with TRBD1 matching over 8 bases. Looked up from germline, CDR1 is MNHEY and CDR2 is SMNVEV (reference sequence). This CDR3 is built from 14 residues. V trimming: 5 bases; J trimming: 4 bases; junction bases outside the gene matches: 7. CDR3 protein: CASSHPGQDYEQYF. CDR3 DNA sequence: TGTGCCAGCAGTCACCCGGGACAGGATTACGAGCAGTACTTC.

This chain uses TRBV7-9 with TRBJ2-2, with 9 bases matching TRBD1. The V and J ends lost 5 bases and 6 bases, in that order; junction bases with no gene match: 7. CDR3 length: 15 residues. Germline assignment: CDR1 SEHNR and CDR2 FQNEAQ (reference sequence). The CDR3 is CASSHRDRVSGELFF. CDR3 DNA sequence: TGTGCCAGCAGCCACCGGGACAGGGTTTCCGGGGAGCTGTTTTTT.

V and J are TRBV5-1 and TRBJ2-1; TRBD2 matches at 13 bases. V was pared by 5 bases and J by 2 bases, with 7 bases of the junction left unmatched. Per the germline V gene, CDR1 is SGHRS and CDR2 is YFSETQ. The CDR3 is 17 amino acids. CDR3 bases: TGCGCCAGCAGACACACACTAGCGGGAGGGCCCTACAATGAGCAGTTCTTC. Protein product: CASRHTLAGGPYNEQFF. Filled out from reference TRBV5-1 and TRBJ2-1, the complete variable domain reads KAGVTQTPRYLIKTRGQQVTLSCSPISGHRSVSWYQQTPGQGLQFLFEYFSETQRNKGNFPGRFSGRQFSNSRSEMNVSTLELGDSALYLCASRHTLAGGPYNEQFFGPGTRLTVL.

The genes are TRBV7-2 and TRBJ2-2; TRBD2 is a possible D gene (5 bases). V was trimmed by 0 bases and J by 7 bases, leaving 9 bases between them. The germline V gene has CDR1 SGHTA and CDR2 FQGNSA. There are 14 residues in the CDR3. Here the CDR3 DNA reads TGTGCCAGCAGCTTAGCGGAGGCTGTCGGGGAGCTGTTTTTT. This translates into CASSLAEAVGELFF.

The rearrangement uses TRBV29-1 and TRBJ2-2; perhaps TRBD2 as D (5 bases). CDR3 size: 14 residues. Looked up from germline, CDR1 is SQVTM and CDR2 is ANQGSEA. V lost 5 bases to trimming and J lost 1 base, with 11 bases between them. The CDR3 coding sequence is TGCAGCGTTATTGGCGGGCGGAACACCGGGGAGCTGTTTTTT. The encoded protein is CSVIGGRNTGELFF.

CDR3 region: CASSYDRRANTGELFF. CDR3 bases: TGTGCCAGCAGTTACGATCGAAGAGCGAACACCGGGGAGCTGTTTTTT. V and J are TRBV6-6 and TRBJ2-2; no reliable D call. Per the germline V gene, CDR1 is MNHNY and CDR2 is SVGAGI (reference sequence). V dropped 2 bases and J dropped 0 bases, with 10 bases sitting between them. There are 16 residues in the CDR3.